This T cell receptor (beta chain) derives from a study of blood T cell repertoires in COVID-19. Study-wide background: Collection of acute and convalescent COVID-19 samples took place in the United States, Italy and Spain.

Germline V CDR1 and CDR2: LGHDT, YNNKEL (reference sequence). CDR3 size: 15 residues. Trimming removed 1 base from V and 1 base from J, with 10 bases in between. Source study methods: Amplification of reference gene primers provided the estimated nucleated cell counts. Clones were sequenced by immunoSEQ multiplex PCR, and TCRdb holds only the in-frame ones, with some missing. V, J and clone size are taken as reported in that table, and D and trimming were inferred from the DNA itself. The top ten hold roughly 17% of the sample, which has 150,000 to 200,000 clones, more than 75% seen once. Participants were aged roughly 18 to 95 years, lived in under 25 US areas, and enrolled virtually. Which cohort a participant joined came from the clinical history participants gave.

The chain joins TRBV3-1 (or the pseudogene TRBV3-2) to TRBJ1-2; D ambiguous. Specimen: PBMCs or T cells enriched from blood (not recorded which). The TCR comes from a woman aged 45-60 years who had recovered from COVID-19. The CDR3 sequence: CASSQAPPDNYGYTF. As DNA, the CDR3 is TGTGCCAGCAGCCAAGCCCCACCAGATAACTATGGCTACACCTTC.